This paragraph reports one T cell receptor beta chain. Its antigen is undetermined. This specimen belongs to a study of identifying expanded T cells in peripheral blood. Healthy donors had no documented immune events, such as infections, while sampled. The ends were cut back, 7 bases at V and 2 bases at J, with 10 bases in the middle. This CDR3 region has 13 residues. CDR1 and CDR2 from the germline V gene are LNHDA and SQIVND (reference sequence). The assay was immunoSEQ multiplex PCR, and TCRdb's table has in-frame clones only and misses some. Of 95,000 to 150,000 clones listed, 84% are singletons. The study, taken as a whole, reports: About 1.2 clones differed between technical replicates, versus around 15 and 19 over time.

This receptor was identified in a person aged 18 to 69 in good health. The chain has TRBV19 and TRBJ2-3, with D uncertain. What was sequenced was blood. This chain's CDR3 is CASNGGTTDTQYF. DNA of the CDR3: TGTGCCAGTAACGGCGGAACCACAGATACGCAGTATTTT.